Sequencing of this T cell receptor beta chain was carried out in a study of early T cells in non-severe SARS-CoV-2 infection. Across the whole study: Sequencing used unsorted whole-blood bulk RNA, so chains lack pairing.

This clonotype was observed a few times. Its specificity is unknown. Germline trimming cut 5 bases from V and 2 bases from J; bases unmatched to any gene: 8. Germline CDR1 reads SGHTA; CDR2 reads FQGTGA. CDR3 size: 16 residues. Each single cDNA molecule received a unique molecular identifier. TCRdb passed the 5' RACE reads through MiXCR, listing each CDR3 protein once. The sample holds 75,000 to 90,000 distinct CDR3 sequences; roughly a tenth are singletons and the top ten take 6.5% to 9%. Study-wide results and caveats: There was a bias toward anti-spike CD8 responses in VDJdb matching, which missed private and CD4 specificities.

This sample comprised whole blood, obtained at baseline. This clonotype originated in an adult who was a healthcare worker with PCR-confirmed SARS-CoV-2 infection or an uninfected control (not recorded which). The chain links TRBV7-3 to TRBJ2-3, with 9 bases that match TRBD2. The chain's CDR3 is CASSPGGRAPTDTQYF. The CDR3 nucleotides are TGTGCCAGCAGCCCGGGCGGGAGGGCCCCCACAGATACGCAGTATTTT. Combining the CDR3 with reference TRBV7-3 and TRBJ2-3 gives the whole variable domain GAGVSQTPSNKVTEKGKYVELRCDPISGHTALYWYRQSLGQGPEFLIYFQGTGAADDSGLPNDRFFAVRPEGSVSTLKIQRTERGDSAVYLCASSPGGRAPTDTQYFGPGTRLTVL.